This T cell receptor (beta chain) was identified in a study of OX40 agonist ivuxolimab in advanced cancers. The cohort excluded patients with autoimmune disease history or systemic immunosuppression. Turning to this clone: Its specificity is not known.

The study's findings and limits: Antigen specificity of clonally expanded peripheral T cells was not established. There were also nonresponders showing low normalized T-cell clonal expansion.

The germline V gene has CDR1 SGHTS and CDR2 YDEGEE. J lost 2 bases, V lost 1 base, and 13 bases had no gene match. The CDR3 is 18 amino acids. Clones were sequenced by immunoSEQ multiplex PCR, and TCRdb holds only the in-frame ones, with some missing. The sample has tens of thousands of clones, almost 90% seen once. The sequenced sample was CD4+ or CD8+ T cells sorted from blood, obtained in a trial of the OX40 agonist ivuxolimab. The chain uses TRBV5-8 and TRBJ2-5; 8 bases line up with TRBD1. This TCR came from an adult with an advanced solid tumor such as melanoma, head and neck, liver or kidney cancer. The CDR3 DNA reads as TGTGCCAGCAGCTTGTTGTGGGACAGGATCCAAGAACAAGAGACCCAGTACTTC. Encoded protein: CASSLLWDRIQEQETQYF.